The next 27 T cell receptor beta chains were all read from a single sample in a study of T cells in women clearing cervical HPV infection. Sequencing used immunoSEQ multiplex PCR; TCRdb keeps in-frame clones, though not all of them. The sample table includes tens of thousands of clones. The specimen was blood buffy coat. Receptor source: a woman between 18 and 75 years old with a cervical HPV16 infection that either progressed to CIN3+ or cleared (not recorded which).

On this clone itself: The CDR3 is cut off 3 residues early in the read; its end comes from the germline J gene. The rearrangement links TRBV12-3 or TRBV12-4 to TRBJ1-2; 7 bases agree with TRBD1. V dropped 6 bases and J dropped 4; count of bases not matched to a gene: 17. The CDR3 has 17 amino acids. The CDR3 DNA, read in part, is TGTGCCAGCAGCCCTTCGGGGGCAGGGGGTAGAGGCTATGGC. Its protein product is CASSPSGAGGRGYG. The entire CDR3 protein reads CASSPSGAGGRGYGYTF.

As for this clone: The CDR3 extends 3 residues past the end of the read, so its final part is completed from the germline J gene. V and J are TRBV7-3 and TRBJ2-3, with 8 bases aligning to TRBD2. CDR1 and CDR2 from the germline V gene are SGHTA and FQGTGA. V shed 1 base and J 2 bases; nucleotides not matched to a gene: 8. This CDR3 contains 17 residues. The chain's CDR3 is CASSLNGAGGPTDTQYF. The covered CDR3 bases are TGTGCCAGCAGCTTAAACGGCGCGGGAGGACCCACAGATACG.

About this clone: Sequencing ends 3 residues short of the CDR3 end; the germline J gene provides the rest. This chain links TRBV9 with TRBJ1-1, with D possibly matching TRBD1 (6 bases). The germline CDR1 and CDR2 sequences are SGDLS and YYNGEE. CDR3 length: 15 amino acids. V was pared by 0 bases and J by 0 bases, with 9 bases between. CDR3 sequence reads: CASSVEQGLNTEAFF. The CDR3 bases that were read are TGTGCCAGCAGCGTAGAGCAGGGGTTGAACACTGAA.

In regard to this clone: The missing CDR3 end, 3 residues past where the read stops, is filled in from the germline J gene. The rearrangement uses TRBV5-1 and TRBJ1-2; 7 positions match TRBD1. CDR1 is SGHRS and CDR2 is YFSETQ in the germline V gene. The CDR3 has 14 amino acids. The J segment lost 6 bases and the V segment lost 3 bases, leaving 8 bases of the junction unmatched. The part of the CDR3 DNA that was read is TGCGCCAGCAGCTCCTTACAGGGGCGAGATGGC. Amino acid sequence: CASSSLQGRDG. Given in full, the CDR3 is CASSSLQGRDGYTF.

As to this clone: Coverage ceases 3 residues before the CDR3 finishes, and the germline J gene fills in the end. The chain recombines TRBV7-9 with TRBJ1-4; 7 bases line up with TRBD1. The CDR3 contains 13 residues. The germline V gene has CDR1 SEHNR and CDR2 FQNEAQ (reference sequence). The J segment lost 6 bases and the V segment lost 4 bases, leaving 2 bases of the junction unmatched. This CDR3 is CASSSGTDEKLFF. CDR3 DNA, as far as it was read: TGTGCCAGCAGCTCCGGGACAGATGAAAAA.

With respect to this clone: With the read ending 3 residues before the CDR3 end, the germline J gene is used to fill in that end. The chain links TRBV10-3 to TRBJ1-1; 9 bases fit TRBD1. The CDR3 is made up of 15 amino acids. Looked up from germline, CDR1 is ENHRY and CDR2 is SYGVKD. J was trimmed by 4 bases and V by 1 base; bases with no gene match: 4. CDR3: CAISELDRGGTEAFF. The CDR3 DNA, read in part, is TGTGCCATCAGTGAGTTAGACAGGGGGGGCACTGAA.

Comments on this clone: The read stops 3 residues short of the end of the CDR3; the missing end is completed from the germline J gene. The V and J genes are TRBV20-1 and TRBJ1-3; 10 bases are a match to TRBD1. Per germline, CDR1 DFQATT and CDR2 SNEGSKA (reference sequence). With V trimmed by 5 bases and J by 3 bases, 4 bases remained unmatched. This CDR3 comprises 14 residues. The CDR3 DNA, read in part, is TGCAGTGCTTGGACAGGGGGGGGTGGAAACACC. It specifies CSAWTGGGGNT. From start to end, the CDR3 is CSAWTGGGGNTIYF.

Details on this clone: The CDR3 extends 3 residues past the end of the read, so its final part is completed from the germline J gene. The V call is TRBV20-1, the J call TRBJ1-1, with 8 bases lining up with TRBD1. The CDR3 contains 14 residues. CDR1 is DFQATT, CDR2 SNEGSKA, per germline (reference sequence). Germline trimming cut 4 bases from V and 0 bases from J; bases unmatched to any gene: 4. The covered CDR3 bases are TGCAGTGCTATCCGACAGGGGTTGAACACTGAA. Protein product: CSAIRQGLNTE. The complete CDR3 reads CSAIRQGLNTEAFF.

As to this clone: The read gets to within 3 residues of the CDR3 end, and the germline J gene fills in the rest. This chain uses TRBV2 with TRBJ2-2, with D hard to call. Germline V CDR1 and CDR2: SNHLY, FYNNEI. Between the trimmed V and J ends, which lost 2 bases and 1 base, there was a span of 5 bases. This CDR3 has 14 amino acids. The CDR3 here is CASSETVNTGELFF. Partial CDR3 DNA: TGTGCCAGCAGTGAAACGGTGAACACCGGGGAG.

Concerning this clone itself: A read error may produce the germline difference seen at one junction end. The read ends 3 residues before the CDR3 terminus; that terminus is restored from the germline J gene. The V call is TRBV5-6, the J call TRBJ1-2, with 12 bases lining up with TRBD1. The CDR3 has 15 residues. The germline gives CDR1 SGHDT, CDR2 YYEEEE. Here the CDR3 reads CASGFRDRGQWGYTF. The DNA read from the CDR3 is TGTGCCAGCGGCTTTAGGGACAGGGGGCAGTGGGGC.

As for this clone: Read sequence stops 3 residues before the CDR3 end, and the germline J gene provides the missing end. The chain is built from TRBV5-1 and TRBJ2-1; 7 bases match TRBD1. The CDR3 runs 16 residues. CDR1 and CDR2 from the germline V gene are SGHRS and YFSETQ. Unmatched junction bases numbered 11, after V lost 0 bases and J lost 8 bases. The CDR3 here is CASSLGETGAQDEQFF. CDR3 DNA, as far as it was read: TGCGCCAGCAGCTTGGGCGAAACAGGGGCGCAGGATGAG. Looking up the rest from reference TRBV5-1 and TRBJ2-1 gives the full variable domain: KAGVTQTPRYLIKTRGQQVTLSCSPISGHRSVSWYQQTPGQGLQFLFEYFSETQRNKGNFPGRFSGRQFSNSRSEMNVSTLELGDSALYLCASSLGETGAQDEQFFGPGTRLTVL.

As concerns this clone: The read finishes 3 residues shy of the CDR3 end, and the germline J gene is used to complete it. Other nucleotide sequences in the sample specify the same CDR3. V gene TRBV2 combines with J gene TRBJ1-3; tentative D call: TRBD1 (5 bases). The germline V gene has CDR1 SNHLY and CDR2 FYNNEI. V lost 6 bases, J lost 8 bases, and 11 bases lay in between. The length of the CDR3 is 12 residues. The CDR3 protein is CASRGQGDTIYF. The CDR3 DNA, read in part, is TGTGCCAGCAGGGGGCAGGGAGACACC.

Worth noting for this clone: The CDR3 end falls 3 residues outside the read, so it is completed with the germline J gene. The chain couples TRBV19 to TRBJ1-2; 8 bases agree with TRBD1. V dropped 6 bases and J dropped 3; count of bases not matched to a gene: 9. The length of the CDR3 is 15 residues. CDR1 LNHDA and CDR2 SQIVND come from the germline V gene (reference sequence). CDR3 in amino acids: CASRTLDREDYGYTF. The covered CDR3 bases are TGTGCCAGTAGAACATTGGACAGGGAAGACTATGGC.

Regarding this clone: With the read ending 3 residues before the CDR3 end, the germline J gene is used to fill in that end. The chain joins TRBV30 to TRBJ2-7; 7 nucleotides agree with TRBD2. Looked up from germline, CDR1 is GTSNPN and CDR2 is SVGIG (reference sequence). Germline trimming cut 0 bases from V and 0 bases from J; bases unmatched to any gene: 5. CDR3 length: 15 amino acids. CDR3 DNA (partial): TGTGCCTGGAGTGTACGGGGGGACCTCTCCTACGAG. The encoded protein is CAWSVRGDLSYE. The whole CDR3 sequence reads CAWSVRGDLSYEQYF.

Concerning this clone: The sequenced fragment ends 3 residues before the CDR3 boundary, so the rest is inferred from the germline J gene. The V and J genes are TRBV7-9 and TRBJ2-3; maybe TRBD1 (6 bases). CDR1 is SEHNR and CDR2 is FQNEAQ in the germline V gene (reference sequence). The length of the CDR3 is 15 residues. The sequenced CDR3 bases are TGTGCCAGCAGCTTAGGAGGGGGTAGCAATCAGCCG. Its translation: CASSLGGGSNQP. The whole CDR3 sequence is CASSLGGGSNQPQYF.

The sequenced part of the CDR3 DNA is TGCAGTGCTAGGTCTAGCGTTGGAGATACG. Its translation: CSARSSVGDT. The complete CDR3 reads CSARSSVGDTQYF. The chain couples TRBV20-1 to TRBJ2-3, with a weak D call TRBD2 (6 bases). The read ends 3 residues early relative to the CDR3; the germline J gene fills the gap. Trimming shortened V by 3 bases and J by 5 bases, and 12 bases separated the two germline ends. This CDR3 region has 13 residues. The germline CDR1 and CDR2 sequences are DFQATT and SNEGSKA (reference sequence).

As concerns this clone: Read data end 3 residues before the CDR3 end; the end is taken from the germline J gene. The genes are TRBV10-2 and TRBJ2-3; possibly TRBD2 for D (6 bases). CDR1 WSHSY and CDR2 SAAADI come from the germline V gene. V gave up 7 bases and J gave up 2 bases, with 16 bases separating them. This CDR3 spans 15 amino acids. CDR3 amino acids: CASTEGRAITDTQYF. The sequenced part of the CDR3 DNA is TGCGCCAGCACGGAGGGGAGAGCCATCACAGATACG.

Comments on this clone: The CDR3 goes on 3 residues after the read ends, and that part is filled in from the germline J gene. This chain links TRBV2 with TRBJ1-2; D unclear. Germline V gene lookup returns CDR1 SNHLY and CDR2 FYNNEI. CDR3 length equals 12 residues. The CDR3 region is CAILLVEGGYTF. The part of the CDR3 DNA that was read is TGTGCCATCCTCCTGGTTGAGGGCGGC.

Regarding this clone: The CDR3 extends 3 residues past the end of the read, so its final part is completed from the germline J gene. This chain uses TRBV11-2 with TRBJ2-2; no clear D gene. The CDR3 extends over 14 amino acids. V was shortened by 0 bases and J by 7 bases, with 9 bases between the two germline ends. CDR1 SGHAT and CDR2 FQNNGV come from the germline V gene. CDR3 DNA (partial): TGTGCCAGCAGCTTAGACTCCGAAGGCGGGGAG. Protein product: CASSLDSEGGE. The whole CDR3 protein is CASSLDSEGGELFF.

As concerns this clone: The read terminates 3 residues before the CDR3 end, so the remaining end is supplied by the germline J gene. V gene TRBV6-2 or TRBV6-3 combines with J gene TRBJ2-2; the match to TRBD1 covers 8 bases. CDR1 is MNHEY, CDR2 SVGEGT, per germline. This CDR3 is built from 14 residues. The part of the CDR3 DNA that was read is TGTGCCAGCAGTTCAGGGGGCGAGAATGAAAAG. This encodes CASSSGGENEK. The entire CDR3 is CASSSGGENEKLFF.

CDR3 sequence: CSATNGQGKDQPQHF. CDR3 bases read: TGCAGTGCTACCAATGGACAGGGGAAAGATCAGCCC. The V call is TRBV20-1, the J call TRBJ1-5, with 9 bases fitting TRBD1. With the read ending 3 residues before the CDR3 end, the germline J gene is used to fill in that end. Germline lookup yields CDR1 DFQATT and CDR2 SNEGSKA (reference sequence). CDR3 length: 15 residues. Trimming at V came to 4 bases and at J to 5 bases, leaving 9 bases not matched to a gene.

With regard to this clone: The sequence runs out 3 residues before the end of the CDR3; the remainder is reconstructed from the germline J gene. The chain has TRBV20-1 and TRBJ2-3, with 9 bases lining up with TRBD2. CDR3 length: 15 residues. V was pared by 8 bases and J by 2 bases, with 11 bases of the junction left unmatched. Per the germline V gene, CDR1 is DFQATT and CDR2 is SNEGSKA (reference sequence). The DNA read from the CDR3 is TGCAGTACATCCTCTCTAGCGGGGTCCACAGATACG. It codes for CSTSSLAGSTDT. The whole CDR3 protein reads CSTSSLAGSTDTQYF.

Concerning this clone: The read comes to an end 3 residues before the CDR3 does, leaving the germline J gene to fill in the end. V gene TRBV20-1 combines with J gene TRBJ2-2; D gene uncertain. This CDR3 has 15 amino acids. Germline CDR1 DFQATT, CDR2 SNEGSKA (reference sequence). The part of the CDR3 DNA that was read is TGCAGTGCTAGAGAGTTAGACGCAACTAATGAAAAG. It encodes CSARELDATNEK. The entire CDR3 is CSARELDATNEKLFF.

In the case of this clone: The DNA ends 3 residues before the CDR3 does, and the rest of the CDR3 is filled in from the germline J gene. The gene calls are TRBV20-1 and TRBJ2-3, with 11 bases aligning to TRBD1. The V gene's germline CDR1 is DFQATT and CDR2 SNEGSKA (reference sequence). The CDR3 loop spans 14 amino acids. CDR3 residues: CSVPDRGPRETQYF. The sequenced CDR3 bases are TGCAGTGTTCCGGACAGGGGGCCTAGAGAGACG.

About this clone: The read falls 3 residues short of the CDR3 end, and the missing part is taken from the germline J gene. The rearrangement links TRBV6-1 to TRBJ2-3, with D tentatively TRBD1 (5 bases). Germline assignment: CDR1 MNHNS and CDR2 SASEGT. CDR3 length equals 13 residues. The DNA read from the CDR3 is TGTGCCAGCAGTGAAAGGGGTAGTGAGCCG. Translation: CASSERGSEP. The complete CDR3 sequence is CASSERGSEPQYF.

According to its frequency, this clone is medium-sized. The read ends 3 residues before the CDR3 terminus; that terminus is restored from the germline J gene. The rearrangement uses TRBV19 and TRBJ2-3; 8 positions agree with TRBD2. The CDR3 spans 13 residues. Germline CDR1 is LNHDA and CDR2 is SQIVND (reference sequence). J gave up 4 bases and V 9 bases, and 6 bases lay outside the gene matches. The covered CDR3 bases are TGTGCCAGCTGGACTAGCCTTTCAGATACG. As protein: CASWTSLSDT. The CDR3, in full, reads CASWTSLSDTQYF.

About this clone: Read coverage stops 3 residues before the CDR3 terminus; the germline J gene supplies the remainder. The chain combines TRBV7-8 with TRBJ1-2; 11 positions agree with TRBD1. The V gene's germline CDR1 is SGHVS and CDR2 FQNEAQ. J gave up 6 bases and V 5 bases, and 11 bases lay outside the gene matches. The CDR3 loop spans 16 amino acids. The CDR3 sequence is CASSPGTGGMRHGYTF. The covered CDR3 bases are TGTGCCAGCAGCCCCGGGACAGGGGGTATGAGGCATGGC.